The 15 T cell receptor beta chains presented below share a single source sample, sequenced in a study of CD8 T cells in Susac syndrome. RNA, at about 0.45 to 1 ug, was reverse transcribed with random hexamers. Each CDR3 protein gets one entry after TCRdb re-called the immunoSEQ multiplex PCR reads with MiXCR. Of a few hundred thousand distinct CDR3 sequences listed, 85% were seen once; the top ten hold 0.12%. The sequencing input was CD8+ T cells from PBMCs. All receptors derive from a human donor with multiple sclerosis.

The gene calls are TRBV5-4 and TRBJ2-2, with D perhaps TRBD1 or TRBD2 (5 bases each). The CDR3 consists of 15 residues. The V end lost 4 bases, the J end lost 4 bases, and 14 bases lay between the germline ends. Germline CDR1 reads SGHNT; CDR2 reads YYREEE (reference sequence). The CDR3 DNA reads as TGTGCCAGCAGCAAAACCGGGACGCGCACCGGGGAGCTGTTTTTT. Translating gives CASSKTGTRTGELFF.

This clonotype was seen just once. This chain joins TRBV27 and TRBJ1-5, with 9 bases lining up with TRBD1. Germline trimming cut 3 bases from V and 3 bases from J; bases unmatched to any gene: 3. Germline CDR1 MNHEY, CDR2 SMNVEV (reference sequence). The CDR3 is 15 residues long. For the CDR3, the DNA is TGTGCCAGCAGTTTCTCACAGGGGGCCAATCAGCCCCAGCATTTT. Translated: CASSFSQGANQPQHF.

The rearrangement joins TRBV3-1 to TRBJ2-1; TRBD2 aligns across 12 bases. CDR1 and CDR2 from the germline V gene are LGHDT and YNNKEL (reference sequence). J lost 10 bases, V lost 1 base, and 17 bases had no gene match. The CDR3 runs 19 residues. CDR3 coding DNA: TGTGCCAGCAGCCAAGTCTTCTGGTCTAGCGGGGGGGCCAACGAGGAGCAGTTCTTC. This sequence encodes CASSQVFWSSGGANEEQFF.

The chain combines TRBV27 with TRBJ1-2; 10 nucleotides align to TRBD1. CDR1 and CDR2 (germline): MNHEY, SMNVEV (reference sequence). V lost 3 bases, J lost 5 bases, and 9 bases stayed unmatched. The CDR3 consists of 16 residues. CDR3 sequence reads: CASSLSGQGKGYGYTF. The CDR3 nucleotides are TGTGCCAGCAGTTTGTCGGGACAGGGGAAGGGTTATGGCTACACCTTC.

This sequence joins TRBV10-3 and TRBJ2-7; D call uncertain. Trimming stripped 5 bases from V and 3 bases from J, with 5 bases between. The length of the CDR3 is 11 residues. CDR1 and CDR2 (germline): ENHRY, SYGVKD. The CDR3 DNA sequence: TGTGCCATCAGTCCTGGCTACGAGCAGTACTTC. This encodes CAISPGYEQYF.

This clonotype was counted once. This sequence joins TRBV19 and TRBJ1-5; D gene ambiguous. CDR1 is LNHDA, CDR2 SQIVND, per germline (reference sequence). V lost 7 bases to trimming and J lost 1 base, with 14 bases between them. CDR3 length: 15 amino acids. This CDR3 is CASNVMGSSNQPQHF. The CDR3 nucleotides are TGTGCCAGTAACGTGATGGGTTCGAGCAATCAGCCCCAGCATTTT.

As DNA, the CDR3 is TGTGCCAGCAGTTACTCTATCCTAGGGGATGGCTACACCTTC. Residues: CASSYSILGDGYTF. The rearrangement joins TRBV6-5 to TRBJ1-2; a weak D match, TRBD1 (5 bases). The CDR3 extends over 14 amino acids. Trimming removed 0 bases at V and 6 bases at J, with 11 bases between. The germline V gene encodes CDR1 MNHEY and CDR2 SVGAGI.

This clonotype was detected only once. This sequence joins TRBV7-9 and TRBJ2-1; 11 nucleotides line up with TRBD2. The germline V gene has CDR1 SEHNR and CDR2 FQNEAQ (reference sequence). The CDR3 consists of 14 residues. The J segment lost 5 bases and the V segment lost 4 bases, leaving 1 base of the junction unmatched. The CDR3 DNA follows: TGTGCCAGCAGCTCGGGACTAGCGGACAATGAGCAGTTCTTC. Translation: CASSSGLADNEQFF.

The rearrangement links TRBV5-4 to TRBJ2-1; 11 bases are a match to TRBD1. V lost 10 bases to trimming and J lost 0 bases; unmatched junction nucleotides: 0. There are 13 residues in the CDR3. Germline V gene data show CDR1 as SGHNT and CDR2 as YYREEE (reference sequence). In DNA, the CDR3 is TGTGCCGGGACAGGGGGCTCCTACAATGAGCAGTTCTTC. Translation gives CAGTGGSYNEQFF.

The V gene is TRBV6-4, the J gene TRBJ2-2, with a tentative D call TRBD1 (7 bases). From germline, CDR1 is MRHNA and CDR2 SNTAGT. The CDR3 covers 15 residues. Trimming cost V 0 bases and J 4 bases, with 9 bases left between them. The CDR3: CASSDSQGGTGELFF. DNA for the CDR3: TGTGCCAGCAGTGACTCGCAGGGGGGCACCGGGGAGCTGTTTTTT.

This chain uses TRBV12-5 with TRBJ2-5; D gene unclear. V shed 2 bases and J shed 5 bases, with 12 bases lying between them. This CDR3 is built from 14 residues. Germline loops: CDR1 LGHNT, CDR2 FRNRAP. CDR3 amino acids: CASGLLPGPETQYF. CDR3 sequence (DNA): TGTGCTAGTGGTTTGCTCCCGGGTCCCGAGACCCAGTACTTC.

The rearrangement uses TRBV27 and TRBJ2-7, with 9 bases fitting TRBD1. The J segment lost 0 bases and the V segment lost 0 bases, leaving 3 bases of the junction unmatched. Germline V lookup: CDR1 MNHEY, CDR2 SMNVEV (reference sequence). The CDR3 is made up of 16 amino acids. CDR3 coding DNA: TGTGCCAGCAGTTTATCCCGACAGGGGGACTCCTACGAGCAGTACTTC. Translated, it gives CASSLSRQGDSYEQYF.

The rearrangement joins TRBV28 to TRBJ1-1; TRBD1 aligns across 7 bases. The germline gives CDR1 MDHEN, CDR2 SYDVKM. Losses at the gene ends were 6 bases for V and 5 bases for J; bases not matched to a gene: 15. This CDR3 has 16 residues. In nucleotides, the CDR3 is TGTGCCAGCAGCGCCGGGACAGCCTTTTATTTTACTGAAGCTTTCTTT. Amino acids: CASSAGTAFYFTEAFF.

This rearrangement joins TRBV5-5 to TRBJ2-7; D not certain. V lost 0 bases to trimming and J lost 0 bases, with 10 bases between them. The germline V gene encodes CDR1 SGHKS and CDR2 YYEKEE (reference sequence). The CDR3 covers 15 residues. DNA for the CDR3: TGTGCCAGCAGCTTGGTAGTGCAGGTCTCCTACGAGCAGTACTTC. Protein product: CASSLVVQVSYEQYF.

The gene calls are TRBV20-1 and TRBJ2-1, with D maybe TRBD2 (6 bases). Trimming stripped 3 bases from V and 9 bases from J, with 9 bases between. Per germline, CDR1 DFQATT and CDR2 SNEGSKA (reference sequence). This CDR3 contains 11 residues. The CDR3 DNA reads TGCAGTGCTAGGGGGGGAGGTGAGCAGTTCTTC. The encoded protein is CSARGGGEQFF.